The present T cell receptor beta chain was sequenced within a study of blood T cell repertoires in COVID-19 (dated by TCRdb to between 2020 and 2021). In the study overall: Samples covering the acute and convalescent phases of COVID-19 were provided by collaborators in the United States, Italy and Spain. The material from the prospective study consisted of cDNA or gDNA derived from T cells, B-cell-depleted T cells, or PBMCs. The dataset comprised deeply sampled blood TCRbeta repertoires from subjects exposed to, actively infected with, or recovered from COVID-19. A freely available public database, intended as a resource for researchers studying the immune response to SARS-CoV-2, is where the repertoires were released. The samples were drawn from the first 160 participants of the ongoing ImmuneRACE study and from 1,254 subjects provided by 6 global collaborators. Nearly every sample came with metadata listing a de-identified subject ID, COVID-19 status, age in years and sex. Where HLA class I and class II types were available, the types were taken from metadata supplied by the sample provider, not from assay-based typing.

Broader findings and caveats from the paper: The amount of clinical and demographic metadata varied by source and participant and was provided uncurated.

As for this clone: The antigen it recognizes is unknown. No per-base quality is available; no much larger clone lies one base away.

At the junction V is shortened by 6 bases and J by 9 bases; bases outside the gene matches: 12. The CDR3, from cysteine to phenylalanine, totals 15 residues. The CDR3 DNA has 45 bases and is translated from base 1. As encoded in the germline V gene, CDR1 is MNHEY while CDR2 is SVGAGI. Enrolling through a virtual design, the prospective study's participants ranged in age from roughly 18 to 95 years and lived across some 23 United States geographic areas. To assign participants to cohorts, the prospective study relied on clinical history that participants themselves reported in a screening survey and a study questionnaire. In the prospective study, mobile phlebotomists collected whole blood, serum and a nasopharyngeal or oropharyngeal swab from each participant. Additional blood draws and questionnaires over an approximately two-month period could optionally be provided by prospective study participants. Before DNA extraction, prospective study blood samples were shipped either frozen or at room temperature.

The immunoSEQ Assay, a bias-controlled multiplex PCR, was used to amplify TCRbeta CDR3 regions from genomic DNA. On the study's bioinformatics: The number of nucleated cells in each sample was estimated from the amplification of reference gene primers within the assay. Sequence reads were collapsed and filtered to measure the absolute abundance of every unique TCRbeta CDR3 rearrangement. For each sample, productive Simpson clonality was calculated by taking the square root of Simpson's diversity index across productive rearrangements. The clones in this table, taken by TCRdb from immuneACCESS, are in-frame only. Not every clone is retained; where verified, under half of the shortfall comes from an unresolved V gene, and the cause of the rest is unknown. D and trimming were read from the DNA, whereas the V and J calls and clone size are those reported in that table. This sample is represented by 150,000 to 200,000 clones; around 85% of them were singletons. About 5.7% of the sample is in the top ten clones.

The rearranged chain carries TRBV6-5 and TRBJ2-1, and TRBD2 aligns with 9 junction nucleotides. Sample: PBMCs or T cells enriched from blood (not recorded which). The sequence was obtained from a woman aged 40-49 years with acute COVID-19. CDR3 reads: CASREGLAGDSEQFF. The nucleotides are TGTGCCAGCAGGGAGGGGTTAGCGGGAGATAGTGAGCAGTTCTTC.